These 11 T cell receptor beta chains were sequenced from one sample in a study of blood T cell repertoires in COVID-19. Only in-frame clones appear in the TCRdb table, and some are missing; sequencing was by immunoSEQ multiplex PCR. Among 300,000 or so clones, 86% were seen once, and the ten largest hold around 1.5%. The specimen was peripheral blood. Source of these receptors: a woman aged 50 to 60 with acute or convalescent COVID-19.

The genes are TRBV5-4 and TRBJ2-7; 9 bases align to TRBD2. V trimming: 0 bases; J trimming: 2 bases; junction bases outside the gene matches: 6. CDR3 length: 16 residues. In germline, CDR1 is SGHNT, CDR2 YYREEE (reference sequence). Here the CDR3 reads CASSLGAGGIAYEQYF. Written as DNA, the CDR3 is TGTGCCAGCAGCTTGGGAGCGGGAGGAATAGCCTACGAGCAGTACTTC. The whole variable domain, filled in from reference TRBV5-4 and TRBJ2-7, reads ETGVTQSPTHLIKTRGQQVTLRCSSQSGHNTVSWYQQALGQGPQFIFQYYREEENGRGNFPPRFSGLQFPNYSSELNVNALELDDSALYLCASSLGAGGIAYEQYFGPGTRLTVT.

The CDR3 DNA is TGTGCCAGCAGCTTAGAGGGCAGGGGAGAGACCCAGTACTTC. Its translation is CASSLEGRGETQYF. The chain is built from TRBV11-2 and TRBJ2-5, with D perhaps matching TRBD1 (6 bases). The CDR3 sequence is 14 residues long. Deletions cut 0 bases from V and 4 bases from J, with 9 bases between. CDR1 and CDR2 (germline): SGHAT, FQNNGV.

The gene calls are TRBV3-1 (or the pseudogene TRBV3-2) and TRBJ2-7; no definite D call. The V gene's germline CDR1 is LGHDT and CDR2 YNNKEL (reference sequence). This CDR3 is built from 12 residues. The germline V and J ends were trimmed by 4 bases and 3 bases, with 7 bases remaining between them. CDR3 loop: CASSRLGYEQYF. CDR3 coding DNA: TGTGCCAGCAGCCGCCTCGGCTACGAGCAGTACTTC.

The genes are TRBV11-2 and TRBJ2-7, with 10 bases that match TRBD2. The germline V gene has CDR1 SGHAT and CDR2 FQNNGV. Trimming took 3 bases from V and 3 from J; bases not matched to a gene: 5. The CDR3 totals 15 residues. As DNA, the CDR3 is TGTGCCAGCAGCTTTAGCGGGGGGCCAGACTACGAGCAGTACTTC. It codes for CASSFSGGPDYEQYF.

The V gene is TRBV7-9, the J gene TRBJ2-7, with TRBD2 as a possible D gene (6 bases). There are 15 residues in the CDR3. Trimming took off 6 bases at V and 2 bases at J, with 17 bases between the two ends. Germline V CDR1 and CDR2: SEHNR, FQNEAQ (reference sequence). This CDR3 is CASSPPGLIAYEQYF. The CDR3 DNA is TGTGCCAGCAGTCCACCGGGACTGATCGCCTACGAGCAGTACTTC.

CDR3 nucleotides: TGCAGCGTGGGACCTAGCGGAAGTTACAATGAGCAGTTCTTC. It encodes CSVGPSGSYNEQFF. The chain has TRBV29-1 and TRBJ2-1; 7 nucleotides align to TRBD2. The CDR3 has 14 residues. Trimming at V came to 6 bases and at J to 4 bases, leaving 9 bases not matched to a gene. The germline V gene encodes CDR1 SQVTM and CDR2 ANQGSEA.

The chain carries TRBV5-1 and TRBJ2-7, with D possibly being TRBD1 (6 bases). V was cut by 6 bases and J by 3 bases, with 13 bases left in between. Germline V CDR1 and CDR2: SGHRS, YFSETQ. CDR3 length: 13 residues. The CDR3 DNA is TGCGCCAGCATGGGGGCGAGGGTCTACGAGCAGTACTTC. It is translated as CASMGARVYEQYF. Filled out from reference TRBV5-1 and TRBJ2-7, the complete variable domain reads KAGVTQTPRYLIKTRGQQVTLSCSPISGHRSVSWYQQTPGQGLQFLFEYFSETQRNKGNFPGRFSGRQFSNSRSEMNVSTLELGDSALYLCASMGARVYEQYFGPGTRLTVT.

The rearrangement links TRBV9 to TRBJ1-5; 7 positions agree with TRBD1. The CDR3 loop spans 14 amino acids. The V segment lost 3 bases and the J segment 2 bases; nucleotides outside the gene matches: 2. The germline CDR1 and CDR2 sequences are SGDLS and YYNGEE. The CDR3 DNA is TGTGCCAGCAGCGCCGGACAGGGCAATCAGCCCCAGCATTTT. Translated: CASSAGQGNQPQHF. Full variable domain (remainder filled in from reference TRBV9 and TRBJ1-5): DSGVTQTPKHLITATGQRVTLRCSPRSGDLSVYWYQQSLDQGLQFLIQYYNGEERAKGNILERFSAQQFPDLHSELNLSSLELGDSALYFCASSAGQGNQPQHFGDGTRLSIL.

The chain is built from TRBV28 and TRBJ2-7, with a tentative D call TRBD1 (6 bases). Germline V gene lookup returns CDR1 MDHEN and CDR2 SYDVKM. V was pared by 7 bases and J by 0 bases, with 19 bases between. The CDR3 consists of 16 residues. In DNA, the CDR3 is TGTGCCAGCAATCCTTTGGGGGCCCTCAGCTCCTACGAGCAGTACTTC. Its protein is CASNPLGALSSYEQYF.

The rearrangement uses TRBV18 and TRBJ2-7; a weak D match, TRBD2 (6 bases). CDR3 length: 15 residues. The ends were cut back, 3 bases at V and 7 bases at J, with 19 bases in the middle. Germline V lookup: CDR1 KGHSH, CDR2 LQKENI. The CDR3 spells CASSPIADLLGEQYF. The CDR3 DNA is TGTGCCAGCTCACCCATAGCGGACCTCTTAGGGGAGCAGTACTTC.

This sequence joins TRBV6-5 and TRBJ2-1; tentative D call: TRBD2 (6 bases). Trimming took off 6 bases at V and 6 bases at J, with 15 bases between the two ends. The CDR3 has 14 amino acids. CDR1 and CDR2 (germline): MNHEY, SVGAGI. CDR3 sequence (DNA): TGTGCCAGCAGCAAGACTAGGGGAGGCAATGAGCAGTTCTTC. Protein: CASSKTRGGNEQFF.